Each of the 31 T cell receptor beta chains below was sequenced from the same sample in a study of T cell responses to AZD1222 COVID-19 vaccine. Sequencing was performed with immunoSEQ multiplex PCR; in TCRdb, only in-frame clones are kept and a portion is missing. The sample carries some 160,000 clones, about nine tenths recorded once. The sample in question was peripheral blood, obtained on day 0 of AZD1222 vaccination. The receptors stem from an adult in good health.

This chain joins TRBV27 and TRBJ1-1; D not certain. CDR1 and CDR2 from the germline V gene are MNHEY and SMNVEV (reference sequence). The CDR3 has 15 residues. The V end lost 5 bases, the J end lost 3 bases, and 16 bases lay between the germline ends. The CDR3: CASSPLRGRHTEAFF. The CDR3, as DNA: TGTGCCAGCAGTCCCCTTCGGGGAAGACACACTGAAGCTTTCTTT.

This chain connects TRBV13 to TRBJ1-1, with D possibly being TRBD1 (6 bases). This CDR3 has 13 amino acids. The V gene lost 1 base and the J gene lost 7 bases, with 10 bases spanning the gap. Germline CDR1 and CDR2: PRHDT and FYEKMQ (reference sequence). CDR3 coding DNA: TGTGCCAGCAGCTTAGAGGGGGTCCTTGAAGCTTTCTTT. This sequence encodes CASSLEGVLEAFF. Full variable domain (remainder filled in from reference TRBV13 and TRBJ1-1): AAGVIQSPRHLIKEKRETATLKCYPIPRHDTVYWYQQGPGQDPQFLISFYEKMQSDKGSIPDRFSAQQFSDYHSELNMSSLELGDSALYFCASSLEGVLEAFFGQGTRLTVV.

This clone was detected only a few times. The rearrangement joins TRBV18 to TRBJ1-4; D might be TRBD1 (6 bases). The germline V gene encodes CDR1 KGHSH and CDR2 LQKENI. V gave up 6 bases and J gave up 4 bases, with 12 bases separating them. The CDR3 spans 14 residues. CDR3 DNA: TGTGCCAGCTCGCACAGGGATTATAATGAAAAACTGTTTTTT. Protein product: CASSHRDYNEKLFF.

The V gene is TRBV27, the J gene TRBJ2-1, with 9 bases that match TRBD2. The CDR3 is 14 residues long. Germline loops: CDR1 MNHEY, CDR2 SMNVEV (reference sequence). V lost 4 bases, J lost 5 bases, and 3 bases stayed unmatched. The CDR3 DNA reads TGTGCCAGCAGTTCCCTAGCGGGAAACAATGAGCAGTTCTTC. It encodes CASSSLAGNNEQFF.

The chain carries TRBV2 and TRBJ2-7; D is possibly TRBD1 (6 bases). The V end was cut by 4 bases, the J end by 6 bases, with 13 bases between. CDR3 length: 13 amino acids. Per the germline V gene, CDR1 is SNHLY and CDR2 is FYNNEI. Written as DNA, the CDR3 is TGTGCCAGCAGTGTGAGGCAGGGGACCGAGCAGTACTTC. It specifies CASSVRQGTEQYF.

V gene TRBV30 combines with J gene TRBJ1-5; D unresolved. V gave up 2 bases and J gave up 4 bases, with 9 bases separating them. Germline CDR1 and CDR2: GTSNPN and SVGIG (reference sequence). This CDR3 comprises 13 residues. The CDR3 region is CAWSRERNQPQHF. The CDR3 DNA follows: TGTGCCTGGAGTCGTGAGAGAAATCAGCCCCAGCATTTT.

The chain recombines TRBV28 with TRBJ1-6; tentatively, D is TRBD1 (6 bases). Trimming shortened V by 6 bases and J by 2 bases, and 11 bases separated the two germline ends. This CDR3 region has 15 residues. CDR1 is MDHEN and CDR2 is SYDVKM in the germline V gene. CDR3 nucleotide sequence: TGTGCCAGCAGCCCCGGGGGGCCCTATAATTCACCCCTCCACTTT. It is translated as CASSPGGPYNSPLHF.

Written as DNA, the CDR3 is TGCGCCAGCGGGACGGATAGGAACACCATATATTTT. Protein product: CASGTDRNTIYF. V usage is TRBV5-1 and J usage is TRBJ1-3, with D tentatively TRBD1 (5 bases). The V end lost 7 bases, the J end lost 7 bases, and 12 bases lay between the germline ends. Per the germline V gene, CDR1 is SGHRS and CDR2 is YFSETQ. The CDR3 loop spans 12 amino acids.

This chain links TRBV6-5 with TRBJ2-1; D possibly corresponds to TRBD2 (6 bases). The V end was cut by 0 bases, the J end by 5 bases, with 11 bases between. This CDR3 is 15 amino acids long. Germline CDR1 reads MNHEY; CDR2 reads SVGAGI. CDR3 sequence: CASSYSSGRDNEQFF. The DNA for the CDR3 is TGTGCCAGCAGTTACTCGAGCGGGCGAGACAATGAGCAGTTCTTC.

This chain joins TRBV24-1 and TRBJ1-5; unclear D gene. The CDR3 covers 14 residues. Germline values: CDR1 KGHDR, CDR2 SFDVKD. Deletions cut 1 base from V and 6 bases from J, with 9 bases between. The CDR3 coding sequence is TGTGCCACCAGTGATTTTTCCACAGTTCAGCCCCAGCATTTT. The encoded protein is CATSDFSTVQPQHF.

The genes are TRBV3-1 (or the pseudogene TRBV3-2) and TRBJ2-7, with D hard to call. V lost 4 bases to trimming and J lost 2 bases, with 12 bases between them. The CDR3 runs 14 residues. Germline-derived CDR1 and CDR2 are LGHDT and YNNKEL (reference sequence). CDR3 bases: TGTGCCAGCAGCCCAATCGTGGGAACCTACGAGCAGTACTTC. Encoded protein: CASSPIVGTYEQYF.

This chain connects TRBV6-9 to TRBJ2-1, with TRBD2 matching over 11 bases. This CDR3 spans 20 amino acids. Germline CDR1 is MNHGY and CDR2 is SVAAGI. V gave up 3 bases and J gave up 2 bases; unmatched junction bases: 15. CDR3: CASSYRTGTSGRDAYNEQFF. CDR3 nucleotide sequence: TGTGCCAGCAGTTACCGGACCGGGACTAGCGGCCGAGATGCCTACAATGAGCAGTTCTTC.

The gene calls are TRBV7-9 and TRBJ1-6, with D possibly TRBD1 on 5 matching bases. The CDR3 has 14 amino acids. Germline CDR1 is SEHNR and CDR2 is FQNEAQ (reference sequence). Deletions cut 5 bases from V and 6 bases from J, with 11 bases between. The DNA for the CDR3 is TGTGCCAGCAGCGAGCAGGGAGCTAATTCACCCCTCCACTTT. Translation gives CASSEQGANSPLHF.

The CDR3 nucleotides read TGCGCCAGCAGCCGAAATATGAACACTGAAGCTTTCTTT. Its protein is CASSRNMNTEAFF. V and J are TRBV5-1 and TRBJ1-1; no clear D. V lost 4 bases and J lost 0, with 7 bases in between. The CDR3 spans 13 residues. The V gene's germline CDR1 is SGHRS and CDR2 YFSETQ. Supplemented by reference TRBV5-1 and TRBJ1-1, the full variable domain reads KAGVTQTPRYLIKTRGQQVTLSCSPISGHRSVSWYQQTPGQGLQFLFEYFSETQRNKGNFPGRFSGRQFSNSRSEMNVSTLELGDSALYLCASSRNMNTEAFFGQGTRLTVV.

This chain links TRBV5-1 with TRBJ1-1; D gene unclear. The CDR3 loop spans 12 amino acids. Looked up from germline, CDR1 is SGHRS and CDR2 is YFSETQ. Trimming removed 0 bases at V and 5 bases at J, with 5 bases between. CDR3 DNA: TGCGCCAGCAGCTTGGAGAGGACTGAAGCTTTCTTT. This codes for CASSLERTEAFF.

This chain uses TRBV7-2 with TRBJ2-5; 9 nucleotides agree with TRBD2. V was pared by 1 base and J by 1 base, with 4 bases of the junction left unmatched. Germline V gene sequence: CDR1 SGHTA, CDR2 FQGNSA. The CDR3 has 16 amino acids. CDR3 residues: CASSLGSGSPQETQYF. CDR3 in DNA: TGTGCCAGCAGCTTAGGTAGCGGGAGTCCCCAAGAGACCCAGTACTTC.

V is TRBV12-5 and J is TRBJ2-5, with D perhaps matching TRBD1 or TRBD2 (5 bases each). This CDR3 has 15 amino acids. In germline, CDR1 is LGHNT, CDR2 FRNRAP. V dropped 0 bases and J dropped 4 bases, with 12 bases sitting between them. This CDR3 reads CASGLVISGGETQYF. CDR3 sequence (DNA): TGTGCTAGTGGTTTGGTCATCTCTGGGGGAGAGACCCAGTACTTC.

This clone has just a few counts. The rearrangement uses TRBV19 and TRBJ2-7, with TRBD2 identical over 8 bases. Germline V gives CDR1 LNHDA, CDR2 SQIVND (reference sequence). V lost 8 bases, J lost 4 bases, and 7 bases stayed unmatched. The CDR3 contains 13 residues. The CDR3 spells CASGRGGEYEQYF. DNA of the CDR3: TGTGCCAGTGGCCGGGGGGGAGAATACGAGCAGTACTTC.

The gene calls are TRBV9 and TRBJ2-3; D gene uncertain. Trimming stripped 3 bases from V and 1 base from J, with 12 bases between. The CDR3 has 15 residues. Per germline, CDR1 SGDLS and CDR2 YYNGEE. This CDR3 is CASSDSSGGTDTQYF. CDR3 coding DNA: TGTGCCAGCAGCGACTCAAGTGGGGGCACAGATACGCAGTATTTT.

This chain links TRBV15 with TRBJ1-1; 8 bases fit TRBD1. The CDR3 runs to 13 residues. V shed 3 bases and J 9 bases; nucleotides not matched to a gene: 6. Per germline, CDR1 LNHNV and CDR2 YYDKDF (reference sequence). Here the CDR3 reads CATSRGQDPQAFF. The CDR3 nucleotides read TGTGCCACCAGCAGGGGACAGGATCCTCAAGCTTTCTTT.

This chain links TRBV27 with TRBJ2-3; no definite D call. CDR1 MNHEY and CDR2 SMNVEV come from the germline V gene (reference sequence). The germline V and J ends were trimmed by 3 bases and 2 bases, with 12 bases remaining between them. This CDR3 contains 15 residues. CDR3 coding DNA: TGTGCCAGCAGTTTCGCCAGGCCGGACACAGATACGCAGTATTTT. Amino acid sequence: CASSFARPDTDTQYF.

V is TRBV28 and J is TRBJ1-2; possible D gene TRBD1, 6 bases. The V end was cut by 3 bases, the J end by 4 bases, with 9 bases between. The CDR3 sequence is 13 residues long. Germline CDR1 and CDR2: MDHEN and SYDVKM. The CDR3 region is CASSFGGAYGYTF. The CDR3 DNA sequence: TGTGCCAGCAGTTTTGGGGGGGCCTATGGCTACACCTTC.

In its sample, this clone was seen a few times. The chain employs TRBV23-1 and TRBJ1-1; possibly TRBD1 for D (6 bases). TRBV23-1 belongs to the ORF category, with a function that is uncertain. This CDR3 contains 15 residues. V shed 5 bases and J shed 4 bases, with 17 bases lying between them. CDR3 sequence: CASSKYRVRSTEAFF. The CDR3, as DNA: TGCGCCAGCAGTAAATACAGGGTCAGGAGCACTGAAGCTTTCTTT.

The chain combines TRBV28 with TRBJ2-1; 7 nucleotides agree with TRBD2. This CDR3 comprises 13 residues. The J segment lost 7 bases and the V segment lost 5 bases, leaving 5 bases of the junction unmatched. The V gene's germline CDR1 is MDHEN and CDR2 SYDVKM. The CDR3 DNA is TGTGCCAGCAGTGGACTAGTTTTTAATGAGCAGTTCTTC. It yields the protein CASSGLVFNEQFF.

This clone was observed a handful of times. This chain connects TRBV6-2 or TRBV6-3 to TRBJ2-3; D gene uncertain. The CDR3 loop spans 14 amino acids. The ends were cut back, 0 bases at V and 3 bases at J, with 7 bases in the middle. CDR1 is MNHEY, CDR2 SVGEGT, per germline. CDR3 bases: TGTGCCAGCAGTTACTCGGGGAATACAGATACGCAGTATTTT. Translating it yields CASSYSGNTDTQYF.

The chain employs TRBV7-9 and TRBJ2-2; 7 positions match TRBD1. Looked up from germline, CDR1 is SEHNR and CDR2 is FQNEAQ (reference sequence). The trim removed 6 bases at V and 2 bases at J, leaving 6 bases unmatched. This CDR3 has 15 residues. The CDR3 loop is CASRHRQGNTGELFF. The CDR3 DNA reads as TGTGCCAGCAGGCATAGACAGGGAAACACCGGGGAGCTGTTTTTT.

CDR3 in amino acids: CASSLIPGTDYGYTF. The CDR3 DNA reads TGTGCCAGCTCACTAATTCCCGGGACAGACTATGGCTACACCTTC. The V call is TRBV18, the J call TRBJ1-2; 7 bases map to TRBD1. Germline loops: CDR1 KGHSH, CDR2 LQKENI. With V trimmed by 4 bases and J by 3 bases, 8 bases remained unmatched. This CDR3 region has 15 residues.

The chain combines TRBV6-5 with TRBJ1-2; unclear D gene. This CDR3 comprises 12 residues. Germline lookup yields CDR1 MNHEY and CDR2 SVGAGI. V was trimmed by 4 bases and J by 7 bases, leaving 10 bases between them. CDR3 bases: TGTGCCAGCAGTTCGACTGAGGCTGGCTACACCTTC. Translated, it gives CASSSTEAGYTF.

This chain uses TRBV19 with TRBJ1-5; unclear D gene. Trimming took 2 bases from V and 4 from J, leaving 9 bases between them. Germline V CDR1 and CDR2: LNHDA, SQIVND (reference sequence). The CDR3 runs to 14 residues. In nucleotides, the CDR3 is TGTGCCAGTAGTATATTCGGAGAGAATCAGCCCCAGCATTTT. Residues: CASSIFGENQPQHF.

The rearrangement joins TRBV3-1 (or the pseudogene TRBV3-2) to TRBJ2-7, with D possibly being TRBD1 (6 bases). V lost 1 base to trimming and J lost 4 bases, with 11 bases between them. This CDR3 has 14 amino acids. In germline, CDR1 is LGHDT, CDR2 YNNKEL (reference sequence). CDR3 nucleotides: TGTGCCAGCAGCCAAGGGGACACCATATACGAGCAGTACTTC. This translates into CASSQGDTIYEQYF.

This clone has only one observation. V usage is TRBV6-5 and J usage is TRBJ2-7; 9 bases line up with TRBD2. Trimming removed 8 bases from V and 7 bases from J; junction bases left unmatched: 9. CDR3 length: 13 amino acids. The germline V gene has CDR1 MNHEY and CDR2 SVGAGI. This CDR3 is CASFGLAGYEQYF. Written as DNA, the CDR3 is TGTGCCAGCTTTGGCCTAGCGGGATATGAGCAGTACTTC.